Presented here are 22 T cell receptor beta chains from one specimen sequenced in a study of blood T cell repertoires in COVID-19. Data came from immunoSEQ multiplex PCR; TCRdb stores just in-frame clones and leaves some out. The repertoire consists of about 100,000 clones, with more than 65% occurring once and the leading ten covering around 10%. The sequencing sample was made of peripheral blood. These receptors came from a woman aged 65 to 85 with acute or convalescent COVID-19.

This chain connects TRBV28 to TRBJ1-4, with 7 bases fitting TRBD1. The CDR3 covers 14 residues. V lost 5 bases, J lost 5 bases, and 5 bases stayed unmatched. Germline CDR1 reads MDHEN; CDR2 reads SYDVKM. The CDR3 here is CASSHLDRNEKLFF. The CDR3 DNA follows: TGTGCCAGCAGTCACCTGGACAGGAATGAAAAACTGTTTTTT.

The chain is built from TRBV5-8 and TRBJ1-1; possibly TRBD1 for D (6 bases). Between the trimmed V and J ends, which lost 4 bases and 3 bases, there was a span of 16 bases. The CDR3 is made up of 15 amino acids. Germline loops: CDR1 SGHTS, CDR2 YDEGEE. As DNA, the CDR3 is TGTGCCAGCAGCAAGGGCTTCAGGGGCCACACTGAAGCTTTCTTT. Protein sequence: CASSKGFRGHTEAFF.

This chain joins TRBV6-5 and TRBJ1-3; no clear D. CDR3 length equals 14 residues. The germline V and J ends were trimmed by 6 bases and 0 bases, with 9 bases remaining between them. CDR1 and CDR2 (germline): MNHEY, SVGAGI. This CDR3 is CASRLAISGNTIYF. In DNA, the CDR3 is TGTGCCAGCAGATTGGCAATCTCTGGAAACACCATATATTTT.

V and J are TRBV7-9 and TRBJ1-4; 8 positions match TRBD1. The length of the CDR3 is 16 residues. Germline V lookup: CDR1 SEHNR, CDR2 FQNEAQ (reference sequence). J was trimmed by 4 bases and V by 7 bases; bases with no gene match: 11. CDR3 nucleotides: TGTGCCAGCACTATACGCCAGGGGGCGGGTAATGAAAAACTGTTTTTT. This codes for CASTIRQGAGNEKLFF.

The chain recombines TRBV11-2 with TRBJ1-4; unclear D gene. Germline CDR1 is SGHAT and CDR2 is FQNNGV. The CDR3 sequence is 17 residues long. Between the trimmed V and J ends, which lost 1 base and 5 bases, there was a span of 17 bases. CDR3 loop: CASSLGTGNYKNEKLFF. The CDR3, as DNA: TGTGCCAGCAGCTTAGGGACGGGGAATTACAAGAATGAAAAACTGTTTTTT.

In DNA form, the CDR3 reads TGCAGCGCCTCACAGGGGAACACTGAAGCTTTCTTT. Translation: CSASQGNTEAFF. The V call is TRBV29-1, the J call TRBJ1-1; TRBD1 is a possible D gene (6 bases). The germline V gene encodes CDR1 SQVTM and CDR2 ANQGSEA. This CDR3 has 12 residues. V lost 7 bases and J 1 base, leaving 10 bases between the germline ends.

CDR3 in DNA: TGTGCCAGTAGTATCTATACAGGGTATGGTGAAGCTTTCTTT. Amino acid sequence: CASSIYTGYGEAFF. The chain combines TRBV19 with TRBJ1-1, with a tentative D call TRBD1 (6 bases). V was clipped by 3 bases and J by 7 bases, with 15 bases between them. The germline V gene encodes CDR1 LNHDA and CDR2 SQIVND (reference sequence). This CDR3 has 14 amino acids.

The chain links TRBV7-8 to TRBJ2-3, with D perhaps TRBD2 (6 bases). Trimming stripped 2 bases from V and 5 bases from J, with 17 bases between. The length of the CDR3 is 16 residues. Germline V CDR1 and CDR2: SGHVS, FQNEAQ. CDR3 in amino acids: CASSLNGRGIGDTQYF. The CDR3 nucleotides are TGTGCCAGCAGCTTAAATGGGCGGGGTATAGGAGATACGCAGTATTTT.

This clone has just one count. CDR3 sequence reads: CASSFGVDTEAFF. The CDR3 nucleotides read TGCGCCAGCAGCTTCGGGGTGGACACTGAAGCTTTCTTT. The rearrangement uses TRBV5-1 and TRBJ1-1; D unresolved. Trimming took 2 bases from V and 3 from J, leaving 8 bases between them. Germline V gives CDR1 SGHRS, CDR2 YFSETQ. The CDR3 is made up of 13 amino acids.

The chain is built from TRBV5-4 and TRBJ1-2; perhaps TRBD1 as D (6 bases). Germline-derived CDR1 and CDR2 are SGHNT and YYREEE (reference sequence). V was pared by 0 bases and J by 5 bases, with 8 bases between. This CDR3 comprises 13 residues. CDR3 DNA: TGTGCCAGCAGCTTGGGAACAGGGTATGGCTACACCTTC. Protein sequence: CASSLGTGYGYTF.

The chain recombines TRBV6-2 or TRBV6-3 with TRBJ1-2, with TRBD1 matching over 8 bases. There are 14 residues in the CDR3. CDR1 MNHEY and CDR2 SVGEGT come from the germline V gene. V shed 4 bases, J shed 6 bases, and the junction held 7 bases outside the gene matches. The CDR3 coding sequence is TGTGCCAGCAGTTCCTACGGACAGGGAGATGGCTACACCTTC. Protein: CASSSYGQGDGYTF.

The J gene is TRBJ1-6, the V gene TRBV12-3 or TRBV12-4; 7 bases map to TRBD1. This CDR3 has 13 amino acids. V gave up 6 bases and J gave up 9 bases; unmatched junction bases: 5. The CDR3 loop is CASRGGPGSPLHF. CDR3 coding DNA: TGTGCCAGCAGAGGGGGCCCAGGTTCACCCCTCCACTTT.

This chain uses TRBV3-1 (or the pseudogene TRBV3-2) with TRBJ1-5; D is uncertain. V was cut by 4 bases and J by 7 bases, with 14 bases left in between. The CDR3 sequence is 14 residues long. The germline CDR1 and CDR2 sequences are LGHDT and YNNKEL (reference sequence). The CDR3, as DNA: TGTGCCAGCAGCCCGTCAGGAGGGTACCAGCCCCAGCATTTT. Protein: CASSPSGGYQPQHF.

The chain has TRBV10-3 and TRBJ1-5, with TRBD1 as a possible D gene (6 bases). The germline CDR1 and CDR2 sequences are ENHRY and SYGVKD. V lost 10 bases, J lost 2 bases, and 15 bases lay in between. This CDR3 is 14 amino acids long. CDR3 nucleotides: TGTGCCACCACCCCAGGGGACCGCAATCAGCCCCAGCATTTT. This sequence encodes CATTPGDRNQPQHF.

The gene calls are TRBV12-3 or TRBV12-4 and TRBJ1-2; tentative D call: TRBD1 (6 bases). The CDR3 totals 13 residues. V was shortened by 4 bases and J by 6 bases, with 12 bases between the two germline ends. DNA of the CDR3: TGTGCCAGCAGTTCTTTACAGGGAAATGGCTACACCTTC. It specifies CASSSLQGNGYTF.

As to this clone: Within the sample, other DNA sequences also encode this same CDR3. This chain connects TRBV18 to TRBJ2-7, with 8 positions matching TRBD1. The germline gives CDR1 KGHSH, CDR2 LQKENI. The CDR3 consists of 13 residues. Losses at the gene ends were 2 bases for V and 6 bases for J; bases not matched to a gene: 3. This chain's CDR3 is CASSPGQGIEQYV. CDR3 nucleotide sequence: TGTGCCAGCTCACCAGGACAGGGAATCGAGCAGTACGTC.

The chain uses TRBV24-1 and TRBJ2-3, with D perhaps TRBD2 (5 bases). V was shortened by 5 bases and J by 1 base, with 12 bases between the two germline ends. This CDR3 has 15 amino acids. Germline lookup yields CDR1 KGHDR and CDR2 SFDVKD. Here the CDR3 reads CATSVPGVGTDTQYF. The CDR3 bases are TGTGCCACCAGTGTACCCGGGGTTGGCACAGATACGCAGTATTTT.

The CDR3 DNA follows: TGTGCCAGCAGCTTTGACCCCGGGACAGGGTACACTGAAGCTTTCTTT. Its translation is CASSFDPGTGYTEAFF. V is TRBV7-9 and J is TRBJ1-1; TRBD1 matches 9 bases. V dropped 3 bases and J dropped 3; count of bases not matched to a gene: 8. Germline lookup yields CDR1 SEHNR and CDR2 FQNEAQ (reference sequence). The CDR3 runs 16 residues.

The chain carries TRBV28 and TRBJ2-7, with 9 bases identical to TRBD1. CDR3 length: 15 amino acids. The germline CDR1 and CDR2 sequences are MDHEN and SYDVKM. V gave up 4 bases and J gave up 6 bases; unmatched junction bases: 10. The CDR3 spells CASSSKQDRGFEQYV. CDR3 nucleotide sequence: TGTGCCAGCAGTTCCAAACAGGACAGGGGCTTCGAGCAGTACGTC.

V usage is TRBV7-3 and J usage is TRBJ2-3; 10 nucleotides match TRBD2. Germline CDR1 SGHTA, CDR2 FQGTGA. The CDR3 runs to 15 residues. With V trimmed by 6 bases and J by 3 bases, 6 bases remained unmatched. The CDR3 protein is CASSFTSGNTDTQYF. The CDR3, as DNA: TGTGCCAGCAGTTTTACTAGCGGGAATACAGATACGCAGTATTTT.

This clone is a singleton in its sample. The chain links TRBV18 to TRBJ2-7; D remains unclear. V was clipped by 3 bases and J by 7 bases, with 16 bases between them. The CDR3 runs 14 residues. CDR1 is KGHSH, CDR2 LQKENI, per germline. In DNA form, the CDR3 reads TGTGCCAGCTCACCGGAGAGGCTAGTGTCTGAGCAGTACGTC. The encoded protein is CASSPERLVSEQYV.

The CDR3 nucleotides read TGTGCCAGCAGTGTCCACGGGCAGCCCCAGCATTTT. It encodes CASSVHGQPQHF. The chain combines TRBV12-3 or TRBV12-4 with TRBJ1-5, with no clear D. V lost 5 bases and J 7 bases, leaving 9 bases between the germline ends. There are 12 residues in the CDR3.